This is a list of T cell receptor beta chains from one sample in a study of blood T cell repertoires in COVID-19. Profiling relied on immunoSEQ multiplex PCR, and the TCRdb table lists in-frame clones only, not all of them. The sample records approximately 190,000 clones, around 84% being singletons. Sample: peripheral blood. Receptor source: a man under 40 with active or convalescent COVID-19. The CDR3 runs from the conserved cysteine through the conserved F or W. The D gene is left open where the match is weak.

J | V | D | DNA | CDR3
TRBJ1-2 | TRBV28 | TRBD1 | TGTGCCAGCAGCACCCCGACAGGGATAAGCTATGGCTACACCTTC | CASSTPTGISYGYTF
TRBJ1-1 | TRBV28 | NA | TGTGCCAGCATTTTTGGGGGCGCGAATATGAACACTGAAGCTTTCTTT | CASIFGGANMNTEAFF
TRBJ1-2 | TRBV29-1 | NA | TGCAGCTTGAGGGGGGGTAGTGGCTACACCTTC | CSLRGGSGYTF
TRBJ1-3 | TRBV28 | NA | TGTGCCAGCACCCCCGCTGGGAGCTCTGGAAACACCATATATTTT | CASTPAGSSGNTIYF
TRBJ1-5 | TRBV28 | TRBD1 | TGTGCCAGCAGATCTACAGGGGAAGGCCAGCCCCAGCATTTT | CASRSTGEGQPQHF
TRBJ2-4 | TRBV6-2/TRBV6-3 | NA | TGTGCCAGCAGTTACTCGCCACGTGGCGCAGGCGACATTCAGTACTTC | CASSYSPRGAGDIQYF
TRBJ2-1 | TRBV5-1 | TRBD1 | TGCGCCAGCAGCCCAGGACAGGGGAAGGATGGGCAGTTCTTC | CASSPGQGKDGQFF
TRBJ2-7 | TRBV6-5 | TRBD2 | TGTGCCAGCAGTTACTCAGGGCTAGCGGGAGTCTACGAGCAGTACTTC | CASSYSGLAGVYEQYF
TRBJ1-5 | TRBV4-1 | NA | TGCGCCAGCAGCCAAGAGTCTACAGGGTGGCATCAGCCCCAGCATTTT | CASSQESTGWHQPQHF
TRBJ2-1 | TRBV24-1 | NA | TGTGCCACCAGTGCACGGGATGGCTCCTACAATGAGCAGTTCTTC | CATSARDGSYNEQFF
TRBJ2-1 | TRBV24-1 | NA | TGTGCCACCAGTGAAGTGGGACTTACCTACAATGAGCAGTTCTTC | CATSEVGLTYNEQFF
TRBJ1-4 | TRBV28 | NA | TGTGCCAGCACCTTGGGGCGGTCTGATGAAAAACTGTTTTTT | CASTLGRSDEKLFF